Following are 9 T cell receptor beta chains from one sample sequenced in a study of blood T cell repertoires in COVID-19. Some clones are missing from TCRdb's copy, which holds only in-frame ones; the method was immunoSEQ multiplex PCR. Of about 290,000 clones listed, 89% were seen once; the top ten hold 0.9% to 1%. Sequenced input: peripheral blood. These receptor sequences come from a middle-aged woman who had recovered from COVID-19.

The V and J genes are TRBV10-3 and TRBJ2-7; TRBD2 matches 11 bases. Trimming removed 6 bases from V and 7 bases from J; junction bases left unmatched: 11. CDR3 length: 15 amino acids. Germline CDR1 and CDR2: ENHRY and SYGVKD. This CDR3 is CAIRPIAGGPGEQYF. The CDR3 bases are TGTGCCATCAGGCCAATAGCGGGAGGGCCTGGGGAGCAGTACTTC.

The CDR3 spells CAWTFTSGGEFF. DNA for the CDR3: TGTGCCTGGACCTTTACTAGCGGGGGGGAGTTCTTC. The J gene is TRBJ2-1, the V gene TRBV30; 13 bases agree with TRBD2. This CDR3 contains 12 residues. Germline V gives CDR1 GTSNPN, CDR2 SVGIG (reference sequence). V was clipped by 4 bases and J by 14 bases; unmatched bases: 5. The full variable domain, its missing parts supplied by reference TRBV30 and TRBJ2-1, is SQTIHQWPATLVQPVGSPLSLECTVEGTSNPNLYWYRQAAGRGLQLLFYSVGIGQISSEVPQNLSASRPQDRQFILSSKKLLLSDSGFYLCAWTFTSGGEFFGPGTRLTVL.

This clone appeared a single time. This chain connects TRBV7-8 to TRBJ2-5, with 8 nucleotides matching TRBD2. Germline V lookup: CDR1 SGHVS, CDR2 FQNEAQ. CDR3 length: 14 residues. V lost 5 bases, J lost 5 bases, and 7 bases stayed unmatched. CDR3 loop: CASSRSGSGETQYF. The CDR3 nucleotides read TGTGCCAGCAGCCGGAGCGGGAGTGGGGAGACCCAGTACTTC.

The chain employs TRBV28 and TRBJ1-2; 9 positions agree with TRBD1. Germline values: CDR1 MDHEN, CDR2 SYDVKM. V gave up 5 bases and J gave up 4 bases; unmatched junction bases: 8. The CDR3 is 15 residues long. The CDR3 DNA is TGTGCCAGCAGTCCCCCGACAGGGGGTTCCTATGGCTACACCTTC. It yields the protein CASSPPTGGSYGYTF.

The genes are TRBV7-8 and TRBJ2-6, with 7 positions matching TRBD2. The germline V gene has CDR1 SGHVS and CDR2 FQNEAQ. The CDR3 spans 17 residues. V shed 7 bases and J 2 bases; nucleotides not matched to a gene: 11. The CDR3 here is CASIPVWEGPGANVLTF. The CDR3 region has the DNA TGTGCCAGCATCCCCGTGTGGGAGGGGCCTGGGGCCAACGTCCTGACTTTC.

This clone has ten or more counts. V and J are TRBV5-4 and TRBJ1-1; perhaps TRBD1 as D (5 bases). Deletions cut 4 bases from V and 3 bases from J, with 13 bases between. The CDR3 has 14 amino acids. Germline-derived CDR1 and CDR2 are SGHNT and YYREEE (reference sequence). The CDR3 DNA follows: TGTGCCAGCAGCCCACGGGGGGGGGACACTGAAGCTTTCTTT. Its translation is CASSPRGGDTEAFF.

The sample holds a few counts of this clone. V usage is TRBV13 and J usage is TRBJ2-1; D not certain. The CDR3 runs to 15 residues. The V end was cut by 5 bases, the J end by 2 bases, with 13 bases between. Germline loops: CDR1 PRHDT, CDR2 FYEKMQ (reference sequence). The CDR3 protein is CASSLERGTYNEQFF. As DNA, the CDR3 is TGTGCCAGCAGCCTGGAGAGAGGTACCTACAATGAGCAGTTCTTC.

This chain uses TRBV7-3 with TRBJ2-1; D is unclear. In germline, CDR1 is SGHTA, CDR2 FQGTGA. V was trimmed by 5 bases and J by 1 base, leaving 6 bases between them. This CDR3 comprises 13 residues. This CDR3 reads CASSAGSYNEQFF. The CDR3 coding sequence is TGTGCCAGCAGCGCAGGATCCTACAATGAGCAGTTCTTC.

The chain combines TRBV5-1 with TRBJ2-1; 11 positions match TRBD2. The CDR3 covers 16 residues. V shed 0 bases and J 4 bases; nucleotides not matched to a gene: 3. Germline V CDR1 and CDR2: SGHRS, YFSETQ. CDR3 nucleotide sequence: TGCGCCAGCAGCTTGGCGGGACTAGCGGAATACAATGAGCAGTTCTTC. It codes for CASSLAGLAEYNEQFF.